The 15 T cell receptor beta chains reported below all come from one sample, sequenced in a study of blood T cell repertoires in COVID-19. Sequencing was performed with immunoSEQ multiplex PCR; in TCRdb, only in-frame clones are kept and a portion is missing. Of around 170,000 clones listed, approximately 79% were seen once; the top ten hold 2.5% to 3.5%. The sample taken for sequencing was peripheral blood. These receptors originate from a woman older than 75 with acute or convalescent COVID-19.

This chain connects TRBV19 to TRBJ1-1; D is perhaps TRBD1 (6 bases). The CDR3 consists of 14 residues. Trimming stripped 6 bases from V and 0 bases from J, with 11 bases between. Germline values: CDR1 LNHDA, CDR2 SQIVND (reference sequence). CDR3 region: CASSPQGMNTEAFF. Here the CDR3 DNA reads TGTGCCAGTAGCCCCCAGGGGATGAACACTGAAGCTTTCTTT.

The V call is TRBV2, the J call TRBJ2-1, with 12 bases aligning to TRBD2. V lost 6 bases, J lost 6 bases, and 12 bases stayed unmatched. The CDR3 loop spans 17 amino acids. The V gene's germline CDR1 is SNHLY and CDR2 FYNNEI. CDR3 region: CASSRSPPTSGGNEQFF. The CDR3 DNA reads TGTGCCAGCAGCCGAAGTCCCCCGACTAGCGGGGGCAATGAGCAGTTCTTC. The whole variable domain, filled in from reference TRBV2 and TRBJ2-1, reads EPEVTQTPSHQVTQMGQEVILRCVPISNHLYFYWYRQILGQKVEFLVSFYNNEISEKSEIFDDQFSVERPDGSNFTLKIRSTKLEDSAMYFCASSRSPPTSGGNEQFFGPGTRLTVL.

This sequence joins TRBV19 and TRBJ2-2; TRBD2 matches at 12 bases. This CDR3 contains 17 residues. Trimming took 7 bases from V and 4 from J; bases not matched to a gene: 10. Germline V gene sequence: CDR1 LNHDA, CDR2 SQIVND (reference sequence). The chain's CDR3 is CASIQGSLAGGTGELFF. The DNA for the CDR3 is TGTGCCAGTATTCAGGGATCACTAGCGGGGGGCACCGGGGAGCTGTTTTTT. The full variable domain, rest sourced from reference TRBV19 and TRBJ2-2, is DGGITQSPKYLFRKEGQNVTLSCEQNLNHDAMYWYRQDPGQGLRLIYYSQIVNDFQKGDIAEGYSVSREKKESFPLTVTSAQKNPTAFYLCASIQGSLAGGTGELFFGEGSRLTVL.

This clone turned up a few times. This rearrangement joins TRBV29-1 to TRBJ2-2; tentative D call: TRBD1 (5 bases). CDR3 size: 14 residues. Per germline, CDR1 SQVTM and CDR2 ANQGSEA. Trimming removed 0 bases from V and 3 bases from J, with 8 bases in between. The CDR3 is CSVEDQGYTGELFF. CDR3 bases: TGCAGCGTTGAAGATCAGGGATACACCGGGGAGCTGTTTTTT.

The rearrangement links TRBV10-1 to TRBJ1-1; 8 bases line up with TRBD1. Germline V CDR1 and CDR2: WNHNN, SYGVQD (reference sequence). V was pared by 8 bases and J by 4 bases, with 9 bases of the junction left unmatched. The length of the CDR3 is 14 residues. The CDR3 DNA reads TGCGCCAGCTCCAAGGGACAGGCAGCCACTGAAGCTTTCTTT. Residues: CASSKGQAATEAFF.

V and J are TRBV19 and TRBJ1-1; D possibly corresponds to TRBD1 (6 bases). Germline assignment: CDR1 LNHDA and CDR2 SQIVND (reference sequence). Between the trimmed V and J ends, which lost 4 bases and 10 bases, there was a span of 22 bases. CDR3 size: 15 residues. The CDR3 sequence: CASSTGWTADVVAFF. CDR3 coding DNA: TGTGCCAGTAGTACAGGCTGGACAGCCGACGTTGTAGCTTTCTTT. The whole variable domain, remainder taken from reference TRBV19 and TRBJ1-1, is DGGITQSPKYLFRKEGQNVTLSCEQNLNHDAMYWYRQDPGQGLRLIYYSQIVNDFQKGDIAEGYSVSREKKESFPLTVTSAQKNPTAFYLCASSTGWTADVVAFFGQGTRLTVV.

The chain joins TRBV2 to TRBJ1-4, with 7 bases matching TRBD1. The CDR3 has 14 residues. The germline CDR1 and CDR2 sequences are SNHLY and FYNNEI. After removal of 2 bases from V and 3 bases from J, the junction contained 0 bases not matched to a gene. CDR3 coding DNA: TGTGCCAGCAGTGAACAGGGGGCTAATGAAAAACTGTTTTTT. Amino acids: CASSEQGANEKLFF. Full variable domain (remainder filled in from reference TRBV2 and TRBJ1-4): EPEVTQTPSHQVTQMGQEVILRCVPISNHLYFYWYRQILGQKVEFLVSFYNNEISEKSEIFDDQFSVERPDGSNFTLKIRSTKLEDSAMYFCASSEQGANEKLFFGSGTQLSVL.

The genes are TRBV11-2 and TRBJ2-5; D is possibly TRBD1 (6 bases). This CDR3 comprises 18 residues. Trimming took off 1 base at V and 2 bases at J, with 20 bases between the two ends. CDR1 is SGHAT, CDR2 FQNNGV, per germline. The CDR3 DNA reads as TGTGCCAGCAGCTTAGGACTTAACACCGGGACAACTCAAGAGACCCAGTACTTC. Its translation is CASSLGLNTGTTQETQYF.

The chain couples TRBV10-3 to TRBJ2-7; 14 bases map to TRBD2. The CDR3 length is 16 residues. Germline CDR1 reads ENHRY; CDR2 reads SYGVKD. Losses at the gene ends were 5 bases for V and 3 bases for J; bases not matched to a gene: 6. CDR3 in DNA: TGTGCCATCAGTAATTTCGGGACTAGCGGGAGCTACGAGCAGTACTTC. Amino acid sequence: CAISNFGTSGSYEQYF.

The chain recombines TRBV5-6 with TRBJ2-7; 7 nucleotides line up with TRBD2. Germline V CDR1 and CDR2: SGHDT, YYEEEE. The V and J ends lost 7 bases and 4 bases, in that order; junction bases with no gene match: 11. This CDR3 has 14 residues. The DNA for the CDR3 is TGTGCCAGCTCTCCTTCCGGGACTACGTACGAGCAGTACTTC. Translated, it gives CASSPSGTTYEQYF.

This clone occurred a few times. The chain uses TRBV7-9 and TRBJ1-1; TRBD1 agrees at 7 bases. V lost 5 bases to trimming and J lost 1 base; unmatched junction nucleotides: 4. Per the germline V gene, CDR1 is SEHNR and CDR2 is FQNEAQ (reference sequence). The CDR3 runs 14 residues. CDR3 nucleotide sequence: TGTGCCAGCAGCCTAAAGGGGGCGAACACTGAAGCTTTCTTT. It codes for CASSLKGANTEAFF.

The V gene is TRBV11-1, the J gene TRBJ2-2, with D hard to call. Deletions cut 5 bases from V and 4 bases from J, with 5 bases between. Germline V CDR1 and CDR2: SGHAT, FQDESV (reference sequence). This CDR3 region has 12 residues. The CDR3 is CASSLRTGELFF. The CDR3 region has the DNA TGTGCCAGCAGCCTACGCACCGGGGAGCTGTTTTTT. Looking up the rest from reference TRBV11-1 and TRBJ2-2 gives the full variable domain: EAEVAQSPRYKITEKSQAVAFWCDPISGHATLYWYRQILGQGPELLVQFQDESVVDDSQLPKDRFSAERLKGVDSTLKIQPAELGDSAMYLCASSLRTGELFFGEGSRLTVL.

This clone came up a few times. The genes are TRBV7-9 and TRBJ2-7, with 8 bases matching TRBD2. CDR1 and CDR2 (germline): SEHNR, FQNEAQ (reference sequence). The trim removed 3 bases at V and 2 bases at J, leaving 3 bases unmatched. The CDR3 is 14 residues long. CDR3 protein: CASSFAGGTYEQYF. For the CDR3, the DNA is TGTGCCAGCAGCTTCGCGGGGGGTACCTACGAGCAGTACTTC.

CDR3 residues: CSVVGLLTDSYEQYF. The CDR3 nucleotides read TGCAGCGTTGTTGGCTTGTTGACAGACTCCTACGAGCAGTACTTC. This chain links TRBV29-1 with TRBJ2-7; D is possibly TRBD1 (5 bases). This CDR3 is built from 15 residues. V was pared by 4 bases and J by 0 bases, with 16 bases between. Germline loops: CDR1 SQVTM, CDR2 ANQGSEA.

The sample holds a few counts of this clone. The CDR3 loop is CASSLEINQPQHF. For the CDR3, the DNA is TGTGCCAGCAGTTTGGAGATAAATCAGCCCCAGCATTTT. This sequence joins TRBV28 and TRBJ1-5, with D unclear. Germline CDR1 MDHEN, CDR2 SYDVKM. The CDR3 sequence is 13 residues long. Trimming removed 3 bases at V and 4 bases at J, with 7 bases between.